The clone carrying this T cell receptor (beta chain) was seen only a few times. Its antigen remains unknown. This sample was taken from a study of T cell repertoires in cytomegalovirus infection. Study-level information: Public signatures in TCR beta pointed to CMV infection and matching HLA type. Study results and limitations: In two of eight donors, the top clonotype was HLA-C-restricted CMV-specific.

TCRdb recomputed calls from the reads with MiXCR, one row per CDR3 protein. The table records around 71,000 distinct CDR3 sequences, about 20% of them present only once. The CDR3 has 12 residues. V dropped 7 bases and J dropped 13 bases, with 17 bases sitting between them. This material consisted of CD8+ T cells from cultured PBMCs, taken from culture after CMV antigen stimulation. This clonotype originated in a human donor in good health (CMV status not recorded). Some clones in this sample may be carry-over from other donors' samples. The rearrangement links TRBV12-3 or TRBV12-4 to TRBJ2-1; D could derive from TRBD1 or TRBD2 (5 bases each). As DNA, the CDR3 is TGTGCCAGCACTACAGGAGAGGGTGATCAGTTCTTC. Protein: CASTTGEGDQFF.